A selection of T cell receptor beta chains follows, all from one sample in a study of OX40 agonist ivuxolimab in advanced cancers. Clones were sequenced by immunoSEQ multiplex PCR, and TCRdb holds only the in-frame ones, with some missing. The sample gives approximately 84,000 clones, 84% of which show up once; about 2.7% is in the top ten. The material was CD4+ or CD8+ T cells sorted from blood, obtained in a trial of the OX40 agonist ivuxolimab. The receptors here all came from an adult with an advanced solid tumor such as melanoma, head and neck, liver or kidney cancer. Both conserved end residues are part of each CDR3. D genes are given only for firm matches. Rows give clone size only sometimes, using once, few, many, or a class for an expanded clone.

j_gene	v_gene	abundance	d_gene	CDR3nt	CDR3aa
TRBJ1-5	TRBV19	-	-	TGTGCCAGTACGGGGGAGGGAAGTCAGCCCCAGCATTTT	CASTGEGSQPQHF
TRBJ1-1	TRBV5-1	-	-	TGCGCCAGCAGCTTGCGGGGCTTGGACACTGAAGCTTTCTTT	CASSLRGLDTEAFF
TRBJ1-2	TRBV28	-	-	TGTGCCAGCAGTTCGGCGGGGGAAGGCTACACCTTC	CASSSAGEGYTF
TRBJ2-7	TRBV18	-	TRBD2	TGTGCCAGCTCACCGGGGACTAGCGGCCCCGAGCAGTACTTC	CASSPGTSGPEQYF
TRBJ1-3	TRBV19	-	-	TGTGCCAGTACCCGGGGGGGCTCTGGAAACACCATATATTTT	CASTRGGSGNTIYF
TRBJ2-5	TRBV29-1	-	-	TGCAGCGCCCTCGCAGGAGAGACCCAGTACTTC	CSALAGETQYF
TRBJ2-5	TRBV10-1	-	TRBD2	TGCGCCAGCAGTGAGTCGAGAGCGGGGGAAGAGACCCAGTACTTC	CASSESRAGEETQYF
TRBJ2-4	TRBV27	-	-	TGTGCCAGCAGTCAAACCGGGACGGACATTGTTCAGTACTTC	CASSQTGTDIVQYF
TRBJ2-4	TRBV19	-	-	TGTGCCAGTAGTATCATGGGGGCCGAGAACATTCAGTACTTC	CASSIMGAENIQYF
TRBJ1-1	TRBV7-9	few	TRBD1	TGTGCCAGCAGCTTGGGGGGACAGGGGAACACTGAAGCTTTCTTT	CASSLGGQGNTEAFF